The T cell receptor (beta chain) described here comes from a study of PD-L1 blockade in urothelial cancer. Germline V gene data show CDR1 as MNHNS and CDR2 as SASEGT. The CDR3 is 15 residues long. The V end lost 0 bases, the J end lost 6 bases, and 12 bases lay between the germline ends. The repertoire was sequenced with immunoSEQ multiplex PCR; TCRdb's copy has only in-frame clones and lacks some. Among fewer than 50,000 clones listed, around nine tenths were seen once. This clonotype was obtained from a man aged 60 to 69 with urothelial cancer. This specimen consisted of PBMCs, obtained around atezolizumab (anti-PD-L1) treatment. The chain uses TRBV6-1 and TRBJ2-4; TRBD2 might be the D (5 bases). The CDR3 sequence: CASSEAEEYGNIQYF. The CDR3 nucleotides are TGTGCCAGCAGTGAAGCGGAGGAGTACGGAAACATTCAGTACTTC.